This T cell receptor beta chain was observed in a study of T cells expressing NK-cell markers. Study-level information: Sorted CD3+CD56-NKG2C+, CD3+CD56+NKG2C+ and CD3+CD56+NKG2C- T cells supplied the TCR beta repertoires. Regarding the study as a whole: Six donors had dominant NKG2C+ clonotypes that comprised about 1.0-8% of their CD8+ T cells.

5'RACE template switching with UMIs produced the TCR beta cDNA. TCRdb reprocessed the 5' RACE reads; each CDR3 protein has one entry and no DNA is given. The table lists more than 400,000 distinct CDR3 sequences. In germline, CDR1 is MGHDK, CDR2 SYGVNS. The CDR3 loop spans 13 amino acids. In the case of this clonotype: The antigen is unknown.

Sample: blood T cells: a sorted CD56 or NKG2C T cell subset, CD4+ or CD8+ T cells, or bulk PBMC T cells (not recorded which). The chain employs TRBV25-1 and TRBJ1-1; with no DNA, the TCRdb D assignment of TRBD1 cannot be verified. The source of this sequence is a woman aged 18-69 years in good health. CDR3 amino acids: CATKGDVRAEAFF.